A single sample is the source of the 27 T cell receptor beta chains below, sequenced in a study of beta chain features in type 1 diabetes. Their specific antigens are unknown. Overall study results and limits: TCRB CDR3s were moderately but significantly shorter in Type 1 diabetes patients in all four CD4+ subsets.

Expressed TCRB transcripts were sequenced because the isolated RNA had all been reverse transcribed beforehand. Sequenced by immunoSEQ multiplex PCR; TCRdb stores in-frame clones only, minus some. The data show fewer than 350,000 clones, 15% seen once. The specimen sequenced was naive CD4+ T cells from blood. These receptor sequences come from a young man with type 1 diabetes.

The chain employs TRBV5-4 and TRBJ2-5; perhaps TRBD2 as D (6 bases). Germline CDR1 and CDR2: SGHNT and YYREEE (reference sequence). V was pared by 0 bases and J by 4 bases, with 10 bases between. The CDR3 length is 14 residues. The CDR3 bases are TGTGCCAGCAGCTTGGCGGAGGGTGGAGAGACCCAGTACTTC. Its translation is CASSLAEGGETQYF.

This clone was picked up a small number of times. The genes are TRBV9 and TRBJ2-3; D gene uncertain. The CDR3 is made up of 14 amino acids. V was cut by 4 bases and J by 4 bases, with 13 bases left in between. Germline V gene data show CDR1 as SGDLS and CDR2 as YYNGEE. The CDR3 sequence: CASSPSPQSDTQYF. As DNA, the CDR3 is TGTGCCAGCAGCCCATCTCCCCAGTCAGATACGCAGTATTTT.

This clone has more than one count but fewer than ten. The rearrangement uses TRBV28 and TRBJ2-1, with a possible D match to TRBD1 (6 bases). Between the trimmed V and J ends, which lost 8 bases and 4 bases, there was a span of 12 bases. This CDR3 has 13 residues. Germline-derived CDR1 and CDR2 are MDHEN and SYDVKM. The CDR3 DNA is TGTGCCAGCGTATCGGACAGTTACAATGAGCAGTTCTTC. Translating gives CASVSDSYNEQFF.

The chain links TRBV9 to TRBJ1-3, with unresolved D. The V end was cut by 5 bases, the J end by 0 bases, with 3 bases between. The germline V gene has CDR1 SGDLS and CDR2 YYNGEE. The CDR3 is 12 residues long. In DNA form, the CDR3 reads TGTGCCAGCAGTTACTCTGGAAACACCATATATTTT. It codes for CASSYSGNTIYF.

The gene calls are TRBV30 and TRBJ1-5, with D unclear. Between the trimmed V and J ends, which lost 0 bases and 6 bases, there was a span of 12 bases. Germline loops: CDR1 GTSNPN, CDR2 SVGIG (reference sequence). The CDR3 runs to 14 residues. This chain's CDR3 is CAWSVAGNSQPQHF. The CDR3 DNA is TGTGCCTGGAGTGTAGCGGGGAATAGTCAGCCCCAGCATTTT.

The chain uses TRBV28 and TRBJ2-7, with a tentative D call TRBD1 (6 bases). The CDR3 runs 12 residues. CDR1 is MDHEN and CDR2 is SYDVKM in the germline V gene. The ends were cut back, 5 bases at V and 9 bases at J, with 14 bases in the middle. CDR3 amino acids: CASSAPGEGQYF. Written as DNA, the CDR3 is TGTGCCAGCAGTGCCCCAGGGGAAGGGCAGTACTTC.

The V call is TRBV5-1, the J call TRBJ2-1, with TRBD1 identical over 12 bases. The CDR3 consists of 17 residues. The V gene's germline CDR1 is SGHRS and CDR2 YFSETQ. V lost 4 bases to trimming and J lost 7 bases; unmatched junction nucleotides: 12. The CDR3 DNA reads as TGCGCCAGCAGCCCGGGGACAGGGGGCGAGTGGTGGAATGAGCAGTTCTTC. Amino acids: CASSPGTGGEWWNEQFF.

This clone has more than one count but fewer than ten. The CDR3 region has the DNA TGTGCCAGCTCACCGACGGACATTAGTGCCAACTATGGCTACACCTTC. Encoded protein: CASSPTDISANYGYTF. The V and J genes are TRBV18 and TRBJ1-2, with TRBD1 as a possible D gene (5 bases). Germline V gives CDR1 KGHSH, CDR2 LQKENI. The CDR3 covers 16 residues. Trimming took 3 bases from V and 2 from J, leaving 16 bases between them.

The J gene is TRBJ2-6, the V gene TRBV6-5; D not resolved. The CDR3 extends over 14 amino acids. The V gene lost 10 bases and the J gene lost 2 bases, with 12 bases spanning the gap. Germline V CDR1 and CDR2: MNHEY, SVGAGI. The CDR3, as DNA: TGTGCCACACGAGGCCAAACTGGGGCCAACGTCCTGACTTTC. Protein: CATRGQTGANVLTF.

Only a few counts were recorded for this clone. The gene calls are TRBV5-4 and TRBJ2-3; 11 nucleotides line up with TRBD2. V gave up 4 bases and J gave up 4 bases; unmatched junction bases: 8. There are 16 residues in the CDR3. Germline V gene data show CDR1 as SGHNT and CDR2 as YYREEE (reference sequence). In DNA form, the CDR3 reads TGTGCCAGCAGCCGCCCACTAGCGGGAGCCCCAGATACGCAGTATTTT. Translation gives CASSRPLAGAPDTQYF.

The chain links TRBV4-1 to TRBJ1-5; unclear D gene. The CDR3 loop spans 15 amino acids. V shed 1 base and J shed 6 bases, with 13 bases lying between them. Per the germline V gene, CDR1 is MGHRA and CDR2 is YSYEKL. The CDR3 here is CASSQGPIESQPQHF. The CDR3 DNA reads TGCGCCAGCAGCCAAGGTCCCATAGAAAGTCAGCCCCAGCATTTT.

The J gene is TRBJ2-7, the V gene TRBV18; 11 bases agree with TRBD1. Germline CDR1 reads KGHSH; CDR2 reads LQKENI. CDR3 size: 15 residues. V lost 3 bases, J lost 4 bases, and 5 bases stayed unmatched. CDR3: CASSPTGQGAYEQYF. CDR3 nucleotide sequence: TGTGCCAGCTCACCCACCGGACAGGGGGCGTACGAGCAGTACTTC.

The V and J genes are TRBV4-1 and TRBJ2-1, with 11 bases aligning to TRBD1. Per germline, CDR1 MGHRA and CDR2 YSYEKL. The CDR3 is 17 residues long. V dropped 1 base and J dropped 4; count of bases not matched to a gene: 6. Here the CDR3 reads CASSQVGRDRGYNEQFF. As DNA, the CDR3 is TGCGCCAGCAGCCAAGTTGGGCGGGACAGGGGGTACAATGAGCAGTTCTTC.

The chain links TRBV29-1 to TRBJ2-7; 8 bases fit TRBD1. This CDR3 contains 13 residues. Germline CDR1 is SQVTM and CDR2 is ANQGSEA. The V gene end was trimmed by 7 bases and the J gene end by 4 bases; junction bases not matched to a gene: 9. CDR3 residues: CSATGTGPYEQYF. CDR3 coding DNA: TGCAGCGCTACCGGGACAGGCCCTTACGAGCAGTACTTC.

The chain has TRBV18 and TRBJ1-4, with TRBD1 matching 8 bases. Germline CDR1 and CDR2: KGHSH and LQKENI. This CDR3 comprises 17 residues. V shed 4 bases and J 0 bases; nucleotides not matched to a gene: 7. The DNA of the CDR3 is TGTGCCAGCTCACTATTCGACAGGGGAACAACTAATGAAAAACTGTTTTTT. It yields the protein CASSLFDRGTTNEKLFF.

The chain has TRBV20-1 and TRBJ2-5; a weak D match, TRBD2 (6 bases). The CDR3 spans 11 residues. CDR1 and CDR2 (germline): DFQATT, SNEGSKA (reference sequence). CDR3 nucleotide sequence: TGCTCTGGGACTGTCCAAGAGACCCAGTACTTC. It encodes CSGTVQETQYF.

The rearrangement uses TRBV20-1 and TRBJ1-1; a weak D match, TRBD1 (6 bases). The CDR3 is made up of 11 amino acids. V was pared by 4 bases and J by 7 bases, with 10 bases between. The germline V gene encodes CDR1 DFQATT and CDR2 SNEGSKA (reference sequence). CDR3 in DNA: TGCAGTGCTATAGGGGGGGGTGAAGCTTTCTTT. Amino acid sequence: CSAIGGGEAFF.

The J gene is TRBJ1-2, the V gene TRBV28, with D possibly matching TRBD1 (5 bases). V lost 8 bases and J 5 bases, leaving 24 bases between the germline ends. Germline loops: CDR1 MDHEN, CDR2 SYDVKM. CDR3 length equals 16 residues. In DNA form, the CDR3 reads TGTGCCAGCGGGTTTCGACTTCAGCAGGGTGATTATGGCTACACCTTC. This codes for CASGFRLQQGDYGYTF.

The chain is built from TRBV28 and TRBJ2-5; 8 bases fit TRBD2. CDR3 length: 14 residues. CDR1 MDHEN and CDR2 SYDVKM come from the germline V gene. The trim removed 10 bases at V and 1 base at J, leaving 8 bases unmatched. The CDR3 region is CATNTGGVQETQYF. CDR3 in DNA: TGTGCCACCAACACCGGGGGGGTCCAAGAGACCCAGTACTTC.

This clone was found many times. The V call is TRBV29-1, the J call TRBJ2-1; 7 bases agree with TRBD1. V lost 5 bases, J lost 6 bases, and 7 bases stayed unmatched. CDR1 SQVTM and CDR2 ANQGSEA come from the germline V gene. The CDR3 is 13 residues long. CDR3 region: CSVRMTGSNEQFF. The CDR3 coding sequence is TGCAGCGTTCGCATGACAGGGTCCAATGAGCAGTTCTTC.

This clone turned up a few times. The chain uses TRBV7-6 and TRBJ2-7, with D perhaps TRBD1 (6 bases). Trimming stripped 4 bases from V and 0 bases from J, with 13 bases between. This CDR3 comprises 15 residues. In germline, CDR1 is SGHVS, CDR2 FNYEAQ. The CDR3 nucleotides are TGTGCCAGCAGCTCCGGGACACTGCTCTCCTACGAGCAGTACTTC. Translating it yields CASSSGTLLSYEQYF.

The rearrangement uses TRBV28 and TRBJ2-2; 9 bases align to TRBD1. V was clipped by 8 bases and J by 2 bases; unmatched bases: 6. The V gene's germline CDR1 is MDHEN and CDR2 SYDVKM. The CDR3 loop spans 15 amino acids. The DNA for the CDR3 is TGTGCCAGCCGTAGACAGGGGGGAAACACCGGGGAGCTGTTTTTT. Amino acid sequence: CASRRQGGNTGELFF.

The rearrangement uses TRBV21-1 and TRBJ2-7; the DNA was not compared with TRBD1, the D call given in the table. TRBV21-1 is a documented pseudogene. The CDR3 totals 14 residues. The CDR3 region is CARTPRQGLNEQYF. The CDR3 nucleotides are TGTGCCAGGACTCCGAGACAGGGATTAAACGAGCAGTACTTC.

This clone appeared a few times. The CDR3 protein is CAGIAGGRVTGELFF. CDR3 DNA sequence: TGTGCCGGGATAGCGGGGGGGCGTGTCACCGGGGAGCTGTTTTTT. The chain joins TRBV30 to TRBJ2-2; TRBD2 matches 11 bases. CDR3 length: 15 residues. The V gene's germline CDR1 is GTSNPN and CDR2 SVGIG (reference sequence). J lost 4 bases, V lost 8 bases, and 9 bases had no gene match.

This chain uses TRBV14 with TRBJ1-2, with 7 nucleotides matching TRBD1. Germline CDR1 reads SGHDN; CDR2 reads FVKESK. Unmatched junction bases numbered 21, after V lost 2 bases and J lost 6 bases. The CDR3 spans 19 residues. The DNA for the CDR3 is TGTGCCAGCAGCCAATACCCCGTTCAGCGGTCGGACAGGAGGAATGGCTACACCTTC. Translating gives CASSQYPVQRSDRRNGYTF. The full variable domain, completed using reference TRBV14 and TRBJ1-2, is EAGVTQFPSHSVIEKGQTVTLRCDPISGHDNLYWYRRVMGKEIKFLLHFVKESKQDESGMPNNRFLAERTGGTYSTLKVQPAELEDSGVYFCASSQYPVQRSDRRNGYTFGSGTRLTVV.

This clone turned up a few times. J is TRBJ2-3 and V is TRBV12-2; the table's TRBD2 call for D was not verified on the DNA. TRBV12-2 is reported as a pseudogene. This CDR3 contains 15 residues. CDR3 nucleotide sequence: TGTGCAAGTCGCTTTCTACTTGAAAGTGCAGATACGCAGTATTTT. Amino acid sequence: CASRFLLESADTQYF.

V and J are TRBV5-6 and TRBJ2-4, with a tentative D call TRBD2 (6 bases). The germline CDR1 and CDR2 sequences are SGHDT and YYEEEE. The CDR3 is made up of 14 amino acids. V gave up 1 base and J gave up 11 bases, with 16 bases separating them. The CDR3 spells CASSLYASAEVQYF. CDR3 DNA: TGTGCCAGCAGCTTGTACGCTAGCGCAGAAGTTCAGTACTTC. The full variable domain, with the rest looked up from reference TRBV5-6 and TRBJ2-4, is DAGVTQSPTHLIKTRGQQVTLRCSPKSGHDTVSWYQQALGQGPQFIFQYYEEEERQRGNFPDRFSGHQFPNYSSELNVNALLLGDSALYLCASSLYASAEVQYFGAGTRLSVL.